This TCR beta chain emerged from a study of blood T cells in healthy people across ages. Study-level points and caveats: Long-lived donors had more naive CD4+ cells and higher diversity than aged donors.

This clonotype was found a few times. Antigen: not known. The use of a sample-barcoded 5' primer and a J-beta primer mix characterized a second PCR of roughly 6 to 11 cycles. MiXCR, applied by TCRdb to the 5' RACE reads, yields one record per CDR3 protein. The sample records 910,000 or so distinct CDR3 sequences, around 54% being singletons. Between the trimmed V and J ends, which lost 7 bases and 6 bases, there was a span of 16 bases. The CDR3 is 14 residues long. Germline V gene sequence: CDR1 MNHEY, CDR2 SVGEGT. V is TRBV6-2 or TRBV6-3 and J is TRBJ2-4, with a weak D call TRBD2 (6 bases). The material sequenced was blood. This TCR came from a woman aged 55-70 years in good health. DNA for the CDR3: TGTGCCAGCACGACTGGGGGGACGTTAAACATTCAGTACTTC. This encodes CASTTGGTLNIQYF.